The T cell receptor beta chain described here comes from a study of blood T cells in healthy people across ages. Study findings and constraints: In older individuals, TCR beta diversity per million T cells was lower, falling roughly linearly with age.

Donors gave around 9.3 milliliters of peripheral blood apiece. The study isolated at least 6.5 million PBMCs from each sample. Through a sample-barcoded 5' primer and a J-beta primer mix, a second PCR was run for roughly 6 to 12 cycles. With 12 random nucleotides, a template-switch adaptor tagged each individual cDNA molecule. TCRdb re-called the 5' RACE reads with MiXCR, one entry per CDR3 protein. The data show around 870,000 distinct CDR3 sequences, about 30% seen once. V was clipped by 2 bases and J by 4 bases; unmatched bases: 3. This CDR3 has 16 residues. From germline, CDR1 is SGHNT and CDR2 YYREEE (reference sequence). Concerning this clonotype: As yet, its antigen is unknown.

This clonotype was obtained from a woman aged 80 or over in good health. This rearrangement joins TRBV5-4 to TRBJ2-6; 10 nucleotides line up with TRBD1. Sequences were obtained from blood. The CDR3 DNA reads as TGTGCCAGCAGCTTTGACAGGGGGCGGGGGGCCAACGTCCTGACTTTC. Amino acid sequence: CASSFDRGRGANVLTF.